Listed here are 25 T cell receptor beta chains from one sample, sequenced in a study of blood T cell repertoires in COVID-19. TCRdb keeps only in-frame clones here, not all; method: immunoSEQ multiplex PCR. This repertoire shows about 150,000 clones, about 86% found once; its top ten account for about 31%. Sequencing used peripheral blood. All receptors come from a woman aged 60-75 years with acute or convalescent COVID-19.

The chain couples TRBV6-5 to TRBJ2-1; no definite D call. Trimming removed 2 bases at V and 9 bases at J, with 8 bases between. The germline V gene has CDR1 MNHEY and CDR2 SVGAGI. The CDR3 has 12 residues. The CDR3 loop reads CASSYRGFEQFF. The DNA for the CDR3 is TGTGCCAGCAGTTACCGCGGATTTGAGCAGTTCTTC.

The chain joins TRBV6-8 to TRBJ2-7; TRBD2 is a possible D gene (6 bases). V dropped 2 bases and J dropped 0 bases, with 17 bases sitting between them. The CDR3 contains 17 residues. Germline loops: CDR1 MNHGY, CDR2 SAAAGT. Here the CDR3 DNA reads TGTGCCAGCAGTTACCACTCGGGACTCCCCAACTCCTACGAGCAGTACGTC. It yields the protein CASSYHSGLPNSYEQYV.

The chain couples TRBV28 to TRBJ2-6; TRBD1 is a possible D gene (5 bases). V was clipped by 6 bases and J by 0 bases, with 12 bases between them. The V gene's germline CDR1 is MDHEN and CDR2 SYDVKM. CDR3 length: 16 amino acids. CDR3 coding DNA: TGTGCCAGCAGAGGGGCTTACTTCTCTGGGGCCAACGTCCTGACTTTC. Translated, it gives CASRGAYFSGANVLTF.

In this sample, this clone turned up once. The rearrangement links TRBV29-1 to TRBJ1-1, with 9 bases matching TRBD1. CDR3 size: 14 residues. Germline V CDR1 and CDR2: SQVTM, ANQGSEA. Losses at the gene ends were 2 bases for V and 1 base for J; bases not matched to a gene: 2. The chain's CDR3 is CSVETDRGNTEAFF. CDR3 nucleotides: TGCAGCGTTGAAACGGACAGGGGGAACACTGAAGCTTTCTTT.

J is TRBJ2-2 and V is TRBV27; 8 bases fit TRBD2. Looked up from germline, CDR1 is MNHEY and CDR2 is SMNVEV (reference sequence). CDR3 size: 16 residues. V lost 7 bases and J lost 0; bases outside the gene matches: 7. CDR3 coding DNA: TGTGCCAGCACCATGGCGGGGGGCGCGAACACCGGGGAGCTGTTTTTT. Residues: CASTMAGGANTGELFF.

Here the CDR3 reads CASSLELEAFF. CDR3 in DNA: TGTGCCAGCAGTTTAGAGCTAGAAGCTTTCTTT. The chain uses TRBV28 and TRBJ1-1, with D uncertain. Looked up from germline, CDR1 is MDHEN and CDR2 is SYDVKM. There are 11 residues in the CDR3. Trimming removed 2 bases at V and 8 bases at J, with 6 bases between.

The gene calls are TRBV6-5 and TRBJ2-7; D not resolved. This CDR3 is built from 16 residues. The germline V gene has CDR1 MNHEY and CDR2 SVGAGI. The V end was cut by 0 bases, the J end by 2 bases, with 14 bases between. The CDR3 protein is CASSYSPRRVTYEQYF. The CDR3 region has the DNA TGTGCCAGCAGTTACTCTCCGAGGCGCGTCACCTACGAGCAGTACTTC.

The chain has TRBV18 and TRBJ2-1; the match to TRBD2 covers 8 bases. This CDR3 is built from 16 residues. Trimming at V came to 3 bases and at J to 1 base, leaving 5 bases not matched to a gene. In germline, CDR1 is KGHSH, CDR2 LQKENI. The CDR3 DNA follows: TGTGCCAGCTCACCCGGCGGGGGGAATTCCTACAATGAGCAGTTCTTC. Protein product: CASSPGGGNSYNEQFF.

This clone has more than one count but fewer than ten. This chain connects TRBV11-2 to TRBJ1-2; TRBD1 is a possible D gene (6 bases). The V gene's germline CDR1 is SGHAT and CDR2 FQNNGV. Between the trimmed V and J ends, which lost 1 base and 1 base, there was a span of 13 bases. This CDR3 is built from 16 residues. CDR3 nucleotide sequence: TGTGCCAGCAGCTTAGTATTGACAGGCTTTAACTATGGCTACACCTTC. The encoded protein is CASSLVLTGFNYGYTF.

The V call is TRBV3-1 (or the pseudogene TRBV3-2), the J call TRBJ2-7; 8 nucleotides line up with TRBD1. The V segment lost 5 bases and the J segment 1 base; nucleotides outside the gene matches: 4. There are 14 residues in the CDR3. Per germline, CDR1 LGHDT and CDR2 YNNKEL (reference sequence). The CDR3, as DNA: TGTGCCAGCAGCGAAAGGGACAGGTCCTACGAGCAGTACTTC. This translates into CASSERDRSYEQYF.

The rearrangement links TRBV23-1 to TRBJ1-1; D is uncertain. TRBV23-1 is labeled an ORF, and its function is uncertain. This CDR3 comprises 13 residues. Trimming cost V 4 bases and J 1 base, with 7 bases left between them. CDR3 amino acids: CASSLFGNTEAFF. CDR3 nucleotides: TGCGCCAGCAGTCTATTCGGGAACACTGAAGCTTTCTTT.

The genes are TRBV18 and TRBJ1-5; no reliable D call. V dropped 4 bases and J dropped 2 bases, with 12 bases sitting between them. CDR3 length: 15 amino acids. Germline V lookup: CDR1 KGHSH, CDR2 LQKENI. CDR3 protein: CASSLRWGGNQPQHF. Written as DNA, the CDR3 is TGTGCCAGCTCACTCCGGTGGGGAGGCAATCAGCCCCAGCATTTT.

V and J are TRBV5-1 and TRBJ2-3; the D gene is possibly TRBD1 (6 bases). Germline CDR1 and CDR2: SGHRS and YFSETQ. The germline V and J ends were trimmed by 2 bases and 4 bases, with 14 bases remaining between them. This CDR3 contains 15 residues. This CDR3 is CASSFIQGQADTQYF. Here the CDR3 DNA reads TGCGCCAGCAGCTTTATACAGGGTCAGGCAGATACGCAGTATTTT.

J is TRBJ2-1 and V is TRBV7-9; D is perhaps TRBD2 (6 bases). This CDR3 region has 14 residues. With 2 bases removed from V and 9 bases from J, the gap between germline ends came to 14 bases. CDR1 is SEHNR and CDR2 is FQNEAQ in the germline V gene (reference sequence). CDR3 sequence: CASSLRRASLEQFF. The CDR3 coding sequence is TGTGCCAGCAGCTTAAGGAGGGCGAGCCTTGAGCAGTTCTTC.

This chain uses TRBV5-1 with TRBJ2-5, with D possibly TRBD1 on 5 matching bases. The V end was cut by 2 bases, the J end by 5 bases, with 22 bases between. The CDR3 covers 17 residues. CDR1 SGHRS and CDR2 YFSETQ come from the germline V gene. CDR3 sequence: CASSLAIQAGLGETQYF. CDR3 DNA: TGCGCCAGCAGCTTAGCCATACAGGCAGGGTTGGGGGAGACCCAGTACTTC.

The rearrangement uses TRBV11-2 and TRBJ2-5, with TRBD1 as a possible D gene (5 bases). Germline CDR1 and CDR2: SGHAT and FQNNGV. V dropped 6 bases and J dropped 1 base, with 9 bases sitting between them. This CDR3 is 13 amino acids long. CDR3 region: CASSKGAQETQYF. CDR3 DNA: TGTGCCAGCAGTAAAGGGGCCCAAGAGACCCAGTACTTC.

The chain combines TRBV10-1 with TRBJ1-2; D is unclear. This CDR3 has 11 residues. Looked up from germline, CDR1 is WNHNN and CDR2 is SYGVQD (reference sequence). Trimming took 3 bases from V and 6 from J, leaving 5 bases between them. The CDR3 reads CASSDGNGYTF. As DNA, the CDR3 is TGCGCCAGCAGTGACGGGAATGGCTACACCTTC.

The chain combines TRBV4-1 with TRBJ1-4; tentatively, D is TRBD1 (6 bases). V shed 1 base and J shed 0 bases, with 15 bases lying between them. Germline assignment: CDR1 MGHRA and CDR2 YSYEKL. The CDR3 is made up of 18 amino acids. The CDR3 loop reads CASSQVGAGTSTNEKLFF. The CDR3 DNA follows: TGCGCCAGCAGCCAAGTGGGGGCAGGGACGTCAACTAATGAAAAACTGTTTTTT.

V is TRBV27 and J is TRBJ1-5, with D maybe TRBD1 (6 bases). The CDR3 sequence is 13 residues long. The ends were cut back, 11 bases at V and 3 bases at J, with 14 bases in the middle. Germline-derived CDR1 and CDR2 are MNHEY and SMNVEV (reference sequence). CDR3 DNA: TGTGCCGCGGTGGGACACTACAATCAGCCCCAGCATTTT. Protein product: CAAVGHYNQPQHF.

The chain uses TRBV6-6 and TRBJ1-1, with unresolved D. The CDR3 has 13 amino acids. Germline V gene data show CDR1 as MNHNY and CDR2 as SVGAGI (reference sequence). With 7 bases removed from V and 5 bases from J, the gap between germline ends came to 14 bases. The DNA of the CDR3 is TGTGCCAGCACCCAGGCCCCGCGAACTGAAGCTTTCTTT. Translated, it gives CASTQAPRTEAFF.

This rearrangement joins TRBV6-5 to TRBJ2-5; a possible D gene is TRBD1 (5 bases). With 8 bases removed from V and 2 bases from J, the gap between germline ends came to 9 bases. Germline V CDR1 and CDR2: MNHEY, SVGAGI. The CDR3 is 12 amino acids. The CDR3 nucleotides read TGTGCCAGCGGCAGGGTTCAAGAGACCCAGTACTTC. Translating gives CASGRVQETQYF.

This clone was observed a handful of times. Written as DNA, the CDR3 is TGTGCCAGTGGCAAGCGGGGGGCAGGGTACGAGCAGTACTTC. Translation: CASGKRGAGYEQYF. The J gene is TRBJ2-7, the V gene TRBV19; TRBD2 matches 9 bases. The V gene's germline CDR1 is LNHDA and CDR2 SQIVND (reference sequence). The CDR3 is 14 amino acids. With 8 bases clipped from V and 4 bases from J, the junction kept 9 bases outside the gene matches.

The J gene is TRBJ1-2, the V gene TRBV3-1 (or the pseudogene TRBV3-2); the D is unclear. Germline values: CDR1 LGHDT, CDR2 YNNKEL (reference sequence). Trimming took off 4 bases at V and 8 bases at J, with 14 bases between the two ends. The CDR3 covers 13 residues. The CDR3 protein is CASSLTGGGGYTF. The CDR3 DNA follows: TGTGCCAGCAGCCTTACTGGCGGCGGGGGCTACACCTTC.

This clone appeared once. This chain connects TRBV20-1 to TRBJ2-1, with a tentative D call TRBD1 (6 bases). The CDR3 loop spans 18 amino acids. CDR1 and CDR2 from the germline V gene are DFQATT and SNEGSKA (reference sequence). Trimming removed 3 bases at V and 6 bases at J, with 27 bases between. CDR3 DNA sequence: TGCAGTGCTAGTCCCCGGGTGGGGGCACCCAGGAGAGGCAATGAGCAGTTCTTC. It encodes CSASPRVGAPRRGNEQFF.

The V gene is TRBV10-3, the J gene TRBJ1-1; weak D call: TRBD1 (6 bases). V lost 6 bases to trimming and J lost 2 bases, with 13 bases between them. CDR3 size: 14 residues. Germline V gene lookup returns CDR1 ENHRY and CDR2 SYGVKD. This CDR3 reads CAIRVGTSNTEAFF. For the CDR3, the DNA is TGTGCCATCAGAGTAGGGACATCCAACACTGAAGCTTTCTTT.